The sequence of this T cell receptor beta chain was determined in a study of blood T cells in healthy people across ages. With respect to this clonotype: The junction does not match germline at one end; this may be a read error.

The second PCR ran roughly 6 to 11 cycles with a sample-barcoded 5' primer and J-beta primers. From each sample, at least 3 million paired-end reads containing CDR3 were obtained. Each CDR3 protein is one row after TCRdb ran MiXCR on the 5' RACE reads. The repertoire includes hundreds of thousands of distinct CDR3 sequences, under 65% of them detected once, and approximately 15% sits in the top ten. This sequence originates from a woman aged 80 or over in good health. The sample consisted of blood.

The CDR3 region has the DNA TGTGGCAGCAGCTTCCCCCACAATGAGCAGTTCTTC. This translates into CGSSFPHNEQFF. The chain has TRBV7-9 and TRBJ2-1; D is unresolved. Germline CDR1 reads SEHNR; CDR2 reads FQNEAQ (reference sequence). The CDR3 has 12 residues.